Each of the 32 T cell receptor beta chains below was sequenced from the same sample in a study of blood T cell repertoires in COVID-19. Here immunoSEQ multiplex PCR was the method, and the copy in TCRdb shows in-frame clones only, minus some. The sample shows approximately 56,000 clones, about four fifths of them seen only once. The sequencing input was peripheral blood. The receptors were sampled from a woman older than 75 with COVID-19, enrolled during active disease.

This rearrangement joins TRBV10-2 to TRBJ2-1; 11 nucleotides match TRBD2. The germline V gene encodes CDR1 WSHSY and CDR2 SAAADI. The CDR3 is 14 residues long. V gave up 8 bases and J gave up 5 bases; unmatched junction bases: 5. The CDR3 reads CASRLAGRDNEQFF. DNA for the CDR3: TGCGCCAGCCGACTAGCGGGAAGGGACAATGAGCAGTTCTTC.

This chain links TRBV5-1 with TRBJ2-1; 9 bases line up with TRBD2. CDR3 size: 14 residues. After removal of 0 bases from V and 7 bases from J, the junction contained 2 bases not matched to a gene. Germline V lookup: CDR1 SGHRS, CDR2 YFSETQ. This CDR3 reads CASSLVAGGNEQFF. The CDR3 DNA reads TGCGCCAGCAGCTTGGTGGCGGGAGGGAATGAGCAGTTCTTC.

The rearrangement uses TRBV6-5 and TRBJ2-7, with TRBD1 matching 9 bases. Per the germline V gene, CDR1 is MNHEY and CDR2 is SVGAGI. The CDR3 consists of 13 residues. J gave up 2 bases and V 7 bases, and 3 bases lay outside the gene matches. The CDR3 reads CASKGQGPYEQYF. For the CDR3, the DNA is TGTGCCAGCAAGGGACAGGGCCCCTACGAGCAGTACTTC.

This clone showed up just a few times. The CDR3 DNA is TGTGCCTTTAACTTCGCGCTACTAGCCAAAAACATTCAGTACTTC. This gives the protein CAFNFALLAKNIQYF. The chain recombines TRBV19 with TRBJ2-4, with D uncertain. This CDR3 spans 15 amino acids. Trimming took off 11 bases at V and 0 bases at J, with 17 bases between the two ends. Germline values: CDR1 LNHDA, CDR2 SQIVND (reference sequence).

This clone is large. This rearrangement joins TRBV5-4 to TRBJ2-5, with D maybe TRBD2 (6 bases). CDR3 length: 15 amino acids. Germline assignment: CDR1 SGHNT and CDR2 YYREEE (reference sequence). The germline V and J ends were trimmed by 6 bases and 2 bases, with 17 bases remaining between them. The CDR3 coding sequence is TGTGCCAGCACCTACTGGGGGGTGCAACAAGAGACCCAGTACTTC. This sequence encodes CASTYWGVQQETQYF.

Details on this clone: Germline and junction disagree at one end, which may indicate a read error. The genes are TRBV2 and TRBJ2-2; possible D gene TRBD2, 5 bases. This CDR3 region has 15 residues. CDR1 and CDR2 (germline): SNHLY, FYNNEI. The DNA of the CDR3 is TGTGCCAACAGTGTTGGAGGACTTAACACCGGGGAGCTGTTTTTT. This sequence encodes CANSVGGLNTGELFF.

V usage is TRBV9 and J usage is TRBJ1-1; 7 bases agree with TRBD1. Germline lookup yields CDR1 SGDLS and CDR2 YYNGEE. J was trimmed by 0 bases and V by 4 bases; bases with no gene match: 3. This CDR3 has 14 residues. The CDR3 nucleotides are TGTGCCAGCAGCCCGGGACAGTTGAACACTGAAGCTTTCTTT. This gives the protein CASSPGQLNTEAFF.

The chain recombines TRBV5-4 with TRBJ2-7, with D maybe TRBD1 (5 bases). CDR1 is SGHNT, CDR2 YYREEE, per germline (reference sequence). The CDR3 sequence is 13 residues long. Trimming shortened V by 0 bases and J by 4 bases, and 8 bases separated the two germline ends. The CDR3 DNA sequence: TGTGCCAGCAGCTTGGCGGACACTTACGAGCAGTACTTC. The encoded protein is CASSLADTYEQYF.

V gene TRBV30 combines with J gene TRBJ1-5; 9 nucleotides match TRBD1. V trimming: 3 bases; J trimming: 5 bases; junction bases outside the gene matches: 5. The CDR3 extends over 14 amino acids. In germline, CDR1 is GTSNPN, CDR2 SVGIG (reference sequence). The CDR3 sequence is CAWSPDRGYQPQHF. CDR3 nucleotides: TGTGCCTGGAGCCCAGACAGGGGGTATCAGCCCCAGCATTTT.

The chain couples TRBV30 to TRBJ2-3; 8 bases agree with TRBD2. The V segment lost 3 bases and the J segment 0 bases; nucleotides outside the gene matches: 17. From germline, CDR1 is GTSNPN and CDR2 SVGIG (reference sequence). The CDR3 runs 19 residues. CDR3 in amino acids: CAWRGLAAEVPSSTDTQYF. CDR3 nucleotides: TGTGCCTGGAGAGGACTAGCAGCCGAAGTGCCTTCTAGCACAGATACGCAGTATTTT.

The chain carries TRBV9 and TRBJ2-1; D ambiguous. Germline V gene data show CDR1 as SGDLS and CDR2 as YYNGEE. The CDR3 contains 13 residues. Trimming cost V 2 bases and J 6 bases, with 9 bases left between them. The CDR3 nucleotides read TGTGCCAGCAGCGTTTCCTTCTCCAATGAGCAGTTCTTC. Translating gives CASSVSFSNEQFF.

This chain joins TRBV7-8 and TRBJ1-2; D is possibly TRBD1 (6 bases). Trimming left V 4 bases short and J 5 bases short, with 11 bases between. Per the germline V gene, CDR1 is SGHVS and CDR2 is FQNEAQ. The CDR3 runs 13 residues. The CDR3 loop reads CASSSSGQYGYTF. In DNA form, the CDR3 reads TGTGCCAGCAGCTCTTCCGGACAGTATGGCTACACCTTC.

The rearrangement uses TRBV9 and TRBJ2-2, with D possibly matching TRBD2 (5 bases). Germline assignment: CDR1 SGDLS and CDR2 YYNGEE. V gave up 4 bases and J gave up 5 bases, with 12 bases separating them. CDR3 length equals 14 residues. The CDR3 protein is CASSWGSETGELFF. In DNA, the CDR3 is TGTGCCAGCAGCTGGGGTAGCGAAACCGGGGAGCTGTTTTTT.

This rearrangement joins TRBV7-9 to TRBJ2-2; no reliable D call. Trimming shortened V by 5 bases and J by 5 bases, and 6 bases separated the two germline ends. The CDR3 covers 12 residues. Per germline, CDR1 SEHNR and CDR2 FQNEAQ (reference sequence). The CDR3 nucleotides read TGTGCCAGCAGCCCCCTAACCGGGGAGCTGTTTTTT. Encoded protein: CASSPLTGELFF.

This chain uses TRBV30 with TRBJ2-1; D unclear. This CDR3 has 14 residues. Per the germline V gene, CDR1 is GTSNPN and CDR2 is SVGIG (reference sequence). V shed 3 bases and J shed 5 bases, with 14 bases lying between them. CDR3 in amino acids: CAWSVSLRDNEQFF. CDR3 bases: TGTGCCTGGAGCGTTTCACTCCGGGACAATGAGCAGTTCTTC.

The chain recombines TRBV15 with TRBJ1-1; 9 positions match TRBD1. J was trimmed by 1 base and V by 9 bases; bases with no gene match: 6. This CDR3 has 14 residues. CDR1 LNHNV and CDR2 YYDKDF come from the germline V gene (reference sequence). CDR3 residues: CATTKGQGNTEAFF. Here the CDR3 DNA reads TGTGCCACTACAAAGGGACAGGGGAACACTGAAGCTTTCTTT.

This chain connects TRBV3-1 (or the pseudogene TRBV3-2) to TRBJ2-3; TRBD2 aligns across 8 bases. Germline V CDR1 and CDR2: LGHDT, YNNKEL (reference sequence). The CDR3 has 17 residues. The junction had 11 bases not matched to a gene; V was cut back by 3 bases and J by 3 bases. CDR3 sequence (DNA): TGTGCCAGCAGCCACCCTTGGGTAGCGGGACGGACAGATACGCAGTATTTT. Translation gives CASSHPWVAGRTDTQYF.

The rearrangement joins TRBV14 to TRBJ2-4, with 7 positions matching TRBD2. The CDR3 extends over 14 amino acids. The junction had 1 base not matched to a gene; V was cut back by 4 bases and J by 1 base. Germline values: CDR1 SGHDN, CDR2 FVKESK. CDR3 coding DNA: TGTGCCAGCAGCCCTAGCGGCGCCAAAAACATTCAGTACTTC. Translation: CASSPSGAKNIQYF.

This rearrangement joins TRBV14 to TRBJ1-1, with D possibly being TRBD1 (6 bases). Germline CDR1 and CDR2: SGHDN and FVKESK. This CDR3 has 15 amino acids. Trimming removed 2 bases at V and 1 base at J, with 11 bases between. The DNA of the CDR3 is TGTGCCAGCAGCCAATGGACAGCCGCGAACACTGAAGCTTTCTTT. It codes for CASSQWTAANTEAFF.

This sequence joins TRBV27 and TRBJ2-7; 11 bases are a match to TRBD2. CDR3 length: 15 residues. Germline V CDR1 and CDR2: MNHEY, SMNVEV (reference sequence). V lost 6 bases to trimming and J lost 3 bases; unmatched junction nucleotides: 7. CDR3 amino acids: CASRAGTSGNYEQYF. The CDR3 DNA is TGTGCCAGCAGGGCCGGGACTAGCGGAAACTACGAGCAGTACTTC.

This chain connects TRBV11-3 to TRBJ2-3, with 11 bases aligning to TRBD2. J lost 3 bases, V lost 0 bases, and 2 bases had no gene match. This CDR3 has 16 amino acids. Germline V gives CDR1 SGHNT, CDR2 YENEEA. CDR3 sequence (DNA): TGTGCCAGCAGCTTAGACGGGACTAGCGGAACAGATACGCAGTATTTT. Protein product: CASSLDGTSGTDTQYF.

This chain links TRBV7-9 with TRBJ2-4, with D tentatively TRBD2 (6 bases). The CDR3 sequence is 11 residues long. Trimming removed 7 bases at V and 12 bases at J, with 13 bases between. Per germline, CDR1 SEHNR and CDR2 FQNEAQ (reference sequence). CDR3 coding DNA: TGTGCCAGCAACCCCCCGGGGGATCAGTACTTC. Residues: CASNPPGDQYF.

This clone was seen once. The genes are TRBV3-1 (or the pseudogene TRBV3-2) and TRBJ1-1; D is uncertain. CDR3 length: 14 residues. V was shortened by 2 bases and J by 3 bases, with 10 bases between the two germline ends. Germline CDR1 and CDR2: LGHDT and YNNKEL (reference sequence). This CDR3 reads CASSQPFRDTEAFF. The CDR3, as DNA: TGTGCCAGCAGCCAACCTTTTCGGGACACTGAAGCTTTCTTT.

The V and J genes are TRBV18 and TRBJ2-7; 7 bases are a match to TRBD2. Germline CDR1 KGHSH, CDR2 LQKENI. The junction had 11 bases not matched to a gene; V was cut back by 3 bases and J by 6 bases. The length of the CDR3 is 15 residues. The CDR3 sequence: CASSPRTRLAGEQYF. The CDR3 region has the DNA TGTGCCAGCTCACCCAGAACCCGACTAGCAGGCGAGCAGTACTTC.

This chain uses TRBV2 with TRBJ1-5; no clear D gene. With 3 bases removed from V and 3 bases from J, the gap between germline ends came to 6 bases. CDR3 length equals 13 residues. Germline CDR1 SNHLY, CDR2 FYNNEI. This CDR3 reads CASSDGLNQPQHF. The CDR3 nucleotides are TGTGCCAGCAGTGACGGACTCAATCAGCCCCAGCATTTT.

J is TRBJ2-1 and V is TRBV5-5; 13 bases match TRBD2. There are 16 residues in the CDR3. In germline, CDR1 is SGHKS, CDR2 YYEKEE (reference sequence). Germline trimming cut 4 bases from V and 2 bases from J; bases unmatched to any gene: 3. This CDR3 reads CASSGGTSGAYNEQFF. Written as DNA, the CDR3 is TGTGCCAGCAGCGGCGGGACTAGCGGGGCCTACAATGAGCAGTTCTTC.

CDR3 amino acids: CATRAGQEANLGNQPQHF. Here the CDR3 DNA reads TGTGCCACTCGTGCGGGGCAGGAGGCAAATTTGGGCAATCAGCCCCAGCATTTT. The rearrangement joins TRBV10-3 to TRBJ1-5, with a weak D call TRBD1 (5 bases). The CDR3 has 18 amino acids. The germline CDR1 and CDR2 sequences are ENHRY and SYGVKD. The V gene lost 10 bases and the J gene lost 2 bases, with 27 bases spanning the gap.

This clone was observed a single time. The gene calls are TRBV11-2 and TRBJ2-7; 7 bases match TRBD1. The V segment lost 0 bases and the J segment 3 bases; nucleotides outside the gene matches: 14. CDR3 size: 18 residues. The germline gives CDR1 SGHAT, CDR2 FQNNGV. The CDR3, as DNA: TGTGCCAGCAGCTTAGAGGGGTCGACAGGGTTTGCCTTCTACGAGCAGTACTTC. Translation: CASSLEGSTGFAFYEQYF.

This clone was picked up one time. The V gene is TRBV20-1, the J gene TRBJ1-2; TRBD1 agrees at 7 bases. The CDR3 is 16 residues long. CDR1 and CDR2 (germline): DFQATT, SNEGSKA (reference sequence). Losses at the gene ends were 3 bases for V and 0 bases for J; bases not matched to a gene: 10. CDR3 DNA: TGCAGTGCTAGTACACTCCGGGACAGAGCTAACTATGGCTACACCTTC. Encoded protein: CSASTLRDRANYGYTF.

The genes are TRBV28 and TRBJ2-4; D is perhaps TRBD1 (5 bases). Germline V CDR1 and CDR2: MDHEN, SYDVKM. The CDR3 totals 17 residues. V was cut by 6 bases and J by 1 base, with 19 bases left in between. CDR3 loop: CASSSQPRVGAKNIQYF. Written as DNA, the CDR3 is TGTGCCAGCAGCTCACAACCCAGGGTCGGGGCCAAAAACATTCAGTACTTC.

The CDR3 DNA sequence: TGTGCCAGTAGCCCCGGGACTAGCGGGACAAAAGAGCTGTTTTTT. Encoded protein: CASSPGTSGTKELFF. The rearrangement joins TRBV19 to TRBJ2-2; TRBD2 matches at 13 bases. V trimming: 6 bases; J trimming: 11 bases; junction bases outside the gene matches: 9. Germline CDR1 reads LNHDA; CDR2 reads SQIVND (reference sequence). CDR3 size: 15 residues.

The rearrangement uses TRBV9 and TRBJ1-5; D gene uncertain. Between the trimmed V and J ends, which lost 4 bases and 8 bases, there was a span of 16 bases. Per the germline V gene, CDR1 is SGDLS and CDR2 is YYNGEE. The CDR3 has 14 residues. The DNA for the CDR3 is TGTGCCAGCAGCCTCTTACCGAGTCGGGAGCCCCAGCATTTT. It encodes CASSLLPSREPQHF.